This T cell receptor (beta chain) appears in the sequencing data of a study of cytomegalovirus exposure and HLA in healthy donors. PCR employed 60 Vbeta and 13 Jbeta primers. Produced via immunoSEQ multiplex PCR; TCRdb's table is partial and in-frame only. This table has 140,000 to 150,000 clones, around three quarters appearing once. General study points: A later analysis by the authors found several of the most significant clusters apparently linked to common viral pathogens. When analyzed later, the rates of TCR association showed variation by HLA locus, with DRB1 the most and HLA-C the fewest.

This clone is a singleton in its sample. The antigen is not known. From germline, CDR1 is SGHRS and CDR2 YFSETQ. The CDR3 consists of 15 residues. V lost 4 bases to trimming and J lost 8 bases; unmatched junction nucleotides: 9. V is TRBV5-1 and J is TRBJ2-4; TRBD1 matches 10 bases. The sample was PBMCs. The receptor comes from a woman younger than 30 in good health and CMV-seropositive. Here the CDR3 reads CASSERTGGNYIQYF. CDR3 bases: TGCGCCAGCAGCGAACGGACAGGGGGTAATTACATTCAGTACTTC.